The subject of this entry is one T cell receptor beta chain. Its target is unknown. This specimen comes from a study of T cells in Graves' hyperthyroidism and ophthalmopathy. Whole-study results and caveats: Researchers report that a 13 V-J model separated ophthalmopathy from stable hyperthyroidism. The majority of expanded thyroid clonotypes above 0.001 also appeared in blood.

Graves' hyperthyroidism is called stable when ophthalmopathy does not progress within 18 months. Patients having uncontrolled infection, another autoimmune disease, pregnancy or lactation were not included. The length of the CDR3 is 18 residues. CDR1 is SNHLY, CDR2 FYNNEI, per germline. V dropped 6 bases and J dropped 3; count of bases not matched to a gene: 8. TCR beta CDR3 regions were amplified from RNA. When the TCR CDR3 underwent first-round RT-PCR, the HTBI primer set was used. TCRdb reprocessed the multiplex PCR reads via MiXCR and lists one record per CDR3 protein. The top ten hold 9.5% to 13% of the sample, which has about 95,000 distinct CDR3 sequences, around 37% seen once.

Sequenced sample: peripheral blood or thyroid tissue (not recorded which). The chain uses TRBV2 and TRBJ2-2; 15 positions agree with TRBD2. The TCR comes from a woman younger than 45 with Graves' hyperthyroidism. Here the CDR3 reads CASSSGLAGGGYTGELFF. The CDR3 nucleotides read TGTGCCAGCAGCTCGGGACTAGCGGGAGGAGGTTACACCGGGGAGCTGTTTTTT.